The following is a T cell receptor beta chain sequence with its context. V was cut by 4 bases and J by 3 bases, with 10 bases left in between. The CDR3 is made up of 14 amino acids. Per germline, CDR1 KGHSH and CDR2 LQKENI. The authors' processing: Amplification of reference gene primers provided the estimated nucleated cell counts. Generated by immunoSEQ multiplex PCR, the TCRdb table keeps only in-frame clones and is missing some. The V and J calls and the clone size are those of that table, but D and trimming were determined from the DNA. The sample consists of approximately 200,000 clones, around four fifths of them appearing once. This entry comes from a study of blood T cell repertoires in COVID-19. About the research overall: Sources were T cells, B-cell-depleted T cells, or PBMCs; the material itself was cDNA or gDNA.

Specimen: peripheral blood. The chain joins TRBV18 to TRBJ1-5; possibly TRBD1 for D (5 bases). This receptor was identified in an elderly woman with COVID-19, enrolled during active disease. CDR3 residues: CASSRRGDNQPQHF. The CDR3 DNA reads as TGTGCCAGCTCACGGAGGGGAGACAATCAGCCCCAGCATTTT.